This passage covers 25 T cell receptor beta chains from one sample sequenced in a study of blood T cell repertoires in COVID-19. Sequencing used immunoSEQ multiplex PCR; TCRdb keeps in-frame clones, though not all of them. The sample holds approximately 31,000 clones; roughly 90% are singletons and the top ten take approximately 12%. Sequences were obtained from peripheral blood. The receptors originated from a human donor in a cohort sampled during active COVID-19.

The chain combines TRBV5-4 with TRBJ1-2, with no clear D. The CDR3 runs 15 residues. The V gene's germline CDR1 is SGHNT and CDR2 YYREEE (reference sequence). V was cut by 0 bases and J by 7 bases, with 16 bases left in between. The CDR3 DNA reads TGTGCCAGCAGCTTGGGTCGGGTAGAGGTTTCTGGCTACACCTTC. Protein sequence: CASSLGRVEVSGYTF. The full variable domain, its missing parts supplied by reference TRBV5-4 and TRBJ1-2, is ETGVTQSPTHLIKTRGQQVTLRCSSQSGHNTVSWYQQALGQGPQFIFQYYREEENGRGNFPPRFSGLQFPNYSSELNVNALELDDSALYLCASSLGRVEVSGYTFGSGTRLTVV.

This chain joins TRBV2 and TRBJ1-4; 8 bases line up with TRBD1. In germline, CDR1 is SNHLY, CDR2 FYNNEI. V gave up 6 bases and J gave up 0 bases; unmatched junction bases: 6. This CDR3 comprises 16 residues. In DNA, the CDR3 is TGTGCCAGCAGCGGACAGGGAGCAGCAACTAATGAAAAACTGTTTTTT. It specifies CASSGQGAATNEKLFF.

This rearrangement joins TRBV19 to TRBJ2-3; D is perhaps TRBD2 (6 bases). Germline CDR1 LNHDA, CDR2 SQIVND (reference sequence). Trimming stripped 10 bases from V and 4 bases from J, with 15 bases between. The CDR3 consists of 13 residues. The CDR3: CATCGGRADTQYF. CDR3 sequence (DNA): TGTGCCACCTGCGGAGGGCGGGCAGATACGCAGTATTTT. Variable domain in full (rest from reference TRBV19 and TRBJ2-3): DGGITQSPKYLFRKEGQNVTLSCEQNLNHDAMYWYRQDPGQGLRLIYYSQIVNDFQKGDIAEGYSVSREKKESFPLTVTSAQKNPTAFYLCATCGGRADTQYFGPGTRLTVL.

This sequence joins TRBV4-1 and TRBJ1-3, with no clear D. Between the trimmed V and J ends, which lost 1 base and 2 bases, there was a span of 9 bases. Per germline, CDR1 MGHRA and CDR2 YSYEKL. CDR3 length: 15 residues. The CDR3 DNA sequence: TGCGCCAGCAGCCAAGGTTCGAGCCCTGGAAACACCATATATTTT. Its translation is CASSQGSSPGNTIYF.

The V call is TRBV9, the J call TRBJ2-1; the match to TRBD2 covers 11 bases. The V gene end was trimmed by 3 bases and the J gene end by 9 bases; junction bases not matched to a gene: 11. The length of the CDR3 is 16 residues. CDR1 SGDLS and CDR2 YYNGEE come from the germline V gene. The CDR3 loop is CASSARPTSGTSEQFF. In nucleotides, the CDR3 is TGTGCCAGCAGCGCGCGGCCGACTAGCGGGACCAGTGAGCAGTTCTTC.

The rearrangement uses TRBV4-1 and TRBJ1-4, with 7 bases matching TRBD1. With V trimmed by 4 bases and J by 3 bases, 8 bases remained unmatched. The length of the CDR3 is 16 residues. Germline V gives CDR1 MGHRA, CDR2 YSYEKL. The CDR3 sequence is CASSPAGTVSNEKLFF. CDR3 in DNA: TGCGCCAGCAGCCCGGCCGGGACAGTCTCTAATGAAAAACTGTTTTTT.

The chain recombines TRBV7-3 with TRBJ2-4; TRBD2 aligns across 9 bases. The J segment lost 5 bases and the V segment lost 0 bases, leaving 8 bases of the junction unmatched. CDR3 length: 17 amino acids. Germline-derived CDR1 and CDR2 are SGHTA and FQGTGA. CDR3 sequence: CASSLTAAGGSQNIQYF. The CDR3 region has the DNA TGTGCCAGCAGCTTAACGGCGGCGGGAGGGAGTCAAAACATTCAGTACTTC.

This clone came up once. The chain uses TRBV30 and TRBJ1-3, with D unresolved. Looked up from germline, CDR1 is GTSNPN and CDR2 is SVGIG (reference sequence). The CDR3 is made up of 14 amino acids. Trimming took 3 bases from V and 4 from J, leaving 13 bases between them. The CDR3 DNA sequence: TGTGCCTGGAGCGACGGGGTACAAGGAAACACCATATATTTT. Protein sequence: CAWSDGVQGNTIYF. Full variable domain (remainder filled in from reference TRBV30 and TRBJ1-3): SQTIHQWPATLVQPVGSPLSLECTVEGTSNPNLYWYRQAAGRGLQLLFYSVGIGQISSEVPQNLSASRPQDRQFILSSKKLLLSDSGFYLCAWSDGVQGNTIYFGEGSWLTVV.

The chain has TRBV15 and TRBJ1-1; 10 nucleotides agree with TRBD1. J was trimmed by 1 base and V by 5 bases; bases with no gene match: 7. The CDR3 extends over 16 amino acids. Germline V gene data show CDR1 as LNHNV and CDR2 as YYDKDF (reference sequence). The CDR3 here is CATSPWTGGKNTEAFF. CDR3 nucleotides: TGTGCCACCAGCCCCTGGACAGGGGGAAAGAACACTGAAGCTTTCTTT.

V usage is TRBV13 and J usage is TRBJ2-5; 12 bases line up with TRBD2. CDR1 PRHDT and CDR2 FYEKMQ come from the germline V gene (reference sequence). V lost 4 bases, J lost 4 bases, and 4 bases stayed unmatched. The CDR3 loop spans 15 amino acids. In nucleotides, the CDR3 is TGTGCCAGCAGCTCACGGACTAGCGGGGTAGAGACCCAGTACTTC. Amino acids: CASSSRTSGVETQYF.

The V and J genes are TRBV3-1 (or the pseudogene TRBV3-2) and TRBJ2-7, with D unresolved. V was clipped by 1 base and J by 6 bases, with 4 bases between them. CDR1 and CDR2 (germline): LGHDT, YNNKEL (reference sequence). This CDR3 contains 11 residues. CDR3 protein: CASSQAFEQYF. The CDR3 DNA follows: TGTGCCAGCAGCCAAGCTTTCGAGCAGTACTTC.

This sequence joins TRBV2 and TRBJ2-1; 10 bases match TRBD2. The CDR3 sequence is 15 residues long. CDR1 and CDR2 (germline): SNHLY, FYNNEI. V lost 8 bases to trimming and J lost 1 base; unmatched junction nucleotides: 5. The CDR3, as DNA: TGTGCCAGCGGAACTAGCGGGGCTTCCTACAATGAGCAGTTCTTC. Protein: CASGTSGASYNEQFF.

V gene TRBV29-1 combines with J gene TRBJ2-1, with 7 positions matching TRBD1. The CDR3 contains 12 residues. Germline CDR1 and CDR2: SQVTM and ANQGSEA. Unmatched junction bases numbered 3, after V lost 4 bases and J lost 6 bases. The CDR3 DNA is TGCAGCGTTGTGAGACAGGGCAATGAGCAGTTCTTC. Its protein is CSVVRQGNEQFF.

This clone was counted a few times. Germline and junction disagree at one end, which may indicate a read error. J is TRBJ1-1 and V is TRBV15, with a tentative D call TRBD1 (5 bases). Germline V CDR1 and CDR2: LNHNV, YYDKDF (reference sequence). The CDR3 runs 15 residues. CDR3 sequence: CATSRDREGNAEAFF. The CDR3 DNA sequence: TGTGCCACCAGCAGAGATAGGGAGGGGAACGCTGAAGCTTTCTTT.

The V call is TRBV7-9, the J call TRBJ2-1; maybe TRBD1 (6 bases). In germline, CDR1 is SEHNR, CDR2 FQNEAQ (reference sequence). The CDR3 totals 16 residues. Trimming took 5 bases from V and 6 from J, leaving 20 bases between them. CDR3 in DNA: TGTGCCAGCAGCGCCCAAACAGGGTACCGTGCCAATGAGCAGTTCTTC. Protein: CASSAQTGYRANEQFF.

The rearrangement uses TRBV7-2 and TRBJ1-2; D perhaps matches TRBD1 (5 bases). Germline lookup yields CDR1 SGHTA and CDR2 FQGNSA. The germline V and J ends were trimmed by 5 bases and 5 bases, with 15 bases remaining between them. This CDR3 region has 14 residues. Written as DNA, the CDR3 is TGTGCCAGCAGCCCCGGGACTTTTTTTTATGGCTACACCTTC. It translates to CASSPGTFFYGYTF.

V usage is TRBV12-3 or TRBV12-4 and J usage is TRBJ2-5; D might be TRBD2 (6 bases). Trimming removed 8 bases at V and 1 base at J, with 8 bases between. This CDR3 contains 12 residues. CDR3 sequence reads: CASSGGQETQYF. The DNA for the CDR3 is TGTGCCAGCTCCGGGGGCCAAGAGACCCAGTACTTC.

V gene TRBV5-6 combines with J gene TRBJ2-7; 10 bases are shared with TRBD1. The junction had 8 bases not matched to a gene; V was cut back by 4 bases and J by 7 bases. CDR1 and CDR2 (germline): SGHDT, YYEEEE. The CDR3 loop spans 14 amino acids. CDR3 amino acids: CASSLRQGAREQYF. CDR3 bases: TGTGCCAGCAGCCTCCGACAGGGGGCGCGGGAGCAGTACTTC.

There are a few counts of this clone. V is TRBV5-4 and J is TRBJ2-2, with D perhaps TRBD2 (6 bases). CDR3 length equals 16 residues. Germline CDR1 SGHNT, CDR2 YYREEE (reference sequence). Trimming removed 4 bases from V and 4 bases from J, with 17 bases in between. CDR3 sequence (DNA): TGTGCCAGCAGCCCTGACCGGGGGAGACTCACCGGGGAGCTGTTTTTT. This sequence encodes CASSPDRGRLTGELFF.

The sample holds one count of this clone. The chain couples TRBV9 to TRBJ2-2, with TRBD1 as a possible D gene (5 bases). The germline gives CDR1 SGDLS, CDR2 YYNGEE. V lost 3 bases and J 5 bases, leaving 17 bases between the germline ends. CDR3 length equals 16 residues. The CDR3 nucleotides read TGTGCCAGCAGCGCTCAGGGTCTGGGTTCGACCGGGGAGCTGTTTTTT. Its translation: CASSAQGLGSTGELFF.

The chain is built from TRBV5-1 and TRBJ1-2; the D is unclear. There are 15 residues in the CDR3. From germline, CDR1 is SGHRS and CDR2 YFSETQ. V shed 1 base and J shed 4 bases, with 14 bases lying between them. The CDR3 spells CASSLIGETIYGYTF. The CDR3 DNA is TGCGCCAGCAGCTTGATCGGGGAGACAATCTATGGCTACACCTTC.

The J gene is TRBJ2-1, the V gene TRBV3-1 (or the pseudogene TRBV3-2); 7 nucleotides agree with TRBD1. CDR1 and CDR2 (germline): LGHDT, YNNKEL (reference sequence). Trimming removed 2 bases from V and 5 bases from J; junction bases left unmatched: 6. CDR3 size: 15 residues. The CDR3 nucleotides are TGTGCCAGCAGCCAACTAAGGGGGCGAAACAATGAGCAGTTCTTC. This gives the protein CASSQLRGRNNEQFF.

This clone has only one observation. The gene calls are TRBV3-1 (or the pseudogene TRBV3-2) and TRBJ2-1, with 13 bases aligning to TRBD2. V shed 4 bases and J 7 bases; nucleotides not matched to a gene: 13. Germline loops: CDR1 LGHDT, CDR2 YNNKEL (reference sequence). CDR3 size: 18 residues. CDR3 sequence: CASSRRTSGSRDANEQFF. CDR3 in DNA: TGTGCCAGCAGCCGTCGGACTAGCGGGAGCCGGGACGCAAATGAGCAGTTCTTC.

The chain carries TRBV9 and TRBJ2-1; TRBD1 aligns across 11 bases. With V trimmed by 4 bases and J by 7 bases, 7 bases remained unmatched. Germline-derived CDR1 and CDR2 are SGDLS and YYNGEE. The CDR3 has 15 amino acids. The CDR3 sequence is CASSPRTGGRNEQFF. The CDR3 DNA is TGTGCCAGCAGCCCTCGGACAGGGGGCCGGAATGAGCAGTTCTTC.

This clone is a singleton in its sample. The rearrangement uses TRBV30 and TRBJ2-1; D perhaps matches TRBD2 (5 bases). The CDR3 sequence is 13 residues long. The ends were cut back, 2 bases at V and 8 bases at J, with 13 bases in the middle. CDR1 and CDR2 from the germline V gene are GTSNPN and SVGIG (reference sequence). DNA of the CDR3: TGTGCCTGGAGTTGGTTAGCGACGGATGAGCAGTTCTTC. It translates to CAWSWLATDEQFF.